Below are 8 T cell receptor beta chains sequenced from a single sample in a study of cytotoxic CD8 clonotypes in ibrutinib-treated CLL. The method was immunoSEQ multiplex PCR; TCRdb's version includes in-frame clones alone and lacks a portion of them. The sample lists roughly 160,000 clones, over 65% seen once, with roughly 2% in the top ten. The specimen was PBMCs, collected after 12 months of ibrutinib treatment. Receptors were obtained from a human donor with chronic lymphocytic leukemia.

The CDR3 region has the DNA TGTGCCAGCAGCTTAGTCGGCTTACCGAACACTGAAGCTTTCTTT. Translation gives CASSLVGLPNTEAFF. The chain uses TRBV7-2 and TRBJ1-1; D is unclear. The CDR3 is 15 amino acids. V lost 1 base and J 1 base, leaving 10 bases between the germline ends. Germline V CDR1 and CDR2: SGHTA, FQGNSA. The entire variable domain, with the rest obtained from reference TRBV7-2 and TRBJ1-1, is as follows: GAGVSQSPSNKVTEKGKDVELRCDPISGHTALYWYRQSLGQGLEFLIYFQGNSAPDKSGLPSDRFSAERTGGSVSTLTIQRTQQEDSAVYLCASSLVGLPNTEAFFGQGTRLTVV.

As DNA, the CDR3 is TGTGCCACGAAAGTACCGACAGGGGGCATGAACACTGAAGCTTTCTTT. It codes for CATKVPTGGMNTEAFF. The chain links TRBV10-3 to TRBJ1-1; the match to TRBD1 covers 10 bases. The germline CDR1 and CDR2 sequences are ENHRY and SYGVKD. V was pared by 10 bases and J by 0 bases, with 11 bases of the junction left unmatched. The CDR3 consists of 16 residues.

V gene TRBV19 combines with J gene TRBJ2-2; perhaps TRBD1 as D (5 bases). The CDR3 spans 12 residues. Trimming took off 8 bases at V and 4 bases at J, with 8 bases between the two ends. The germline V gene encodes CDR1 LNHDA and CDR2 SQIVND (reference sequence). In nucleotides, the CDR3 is TGTGCCAGTTCCAGGGTCACCGGGGAGCTGTTTTTT. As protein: CASSRVTGELFF.

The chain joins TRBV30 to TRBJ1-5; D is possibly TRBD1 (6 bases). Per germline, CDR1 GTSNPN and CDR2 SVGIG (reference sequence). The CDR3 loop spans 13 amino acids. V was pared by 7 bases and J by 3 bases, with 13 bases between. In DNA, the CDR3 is TGTGCCTTAGGGGGGGGCTTCAATCAGCCCCAGCATTTT. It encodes CALGGGFNQPQHF.

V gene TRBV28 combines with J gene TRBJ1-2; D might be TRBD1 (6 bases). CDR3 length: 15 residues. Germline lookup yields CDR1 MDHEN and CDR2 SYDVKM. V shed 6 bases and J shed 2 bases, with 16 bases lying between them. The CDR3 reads CASRPGTLFNYGYTF. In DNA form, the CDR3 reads TGTGCCAGCAGACCCGGGACACTATTCAACTATGGCTACACCTTC.

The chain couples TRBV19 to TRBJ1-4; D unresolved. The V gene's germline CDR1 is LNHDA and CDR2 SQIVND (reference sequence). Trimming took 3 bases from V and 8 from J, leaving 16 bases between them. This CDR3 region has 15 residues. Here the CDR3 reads CASSIGRVTGEKLFF. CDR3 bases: TGTGCCAGTAGTATCGGCCGGGTAACCGGAGAAAAACTGTTTTTT.

CDR3: CASSLASAAEAFF. The CDR3 DNA is TGCGCCAGCAGCTTGGCTTCAGCCGCTGAAGCTTTCTTT. The chain is built from TRBV5-1 and TRBJ1-1, with D hard to call. This CDR3 is built from 13 residues. V dropped 0 bases and J dropped 6 bases, with 9 bases sitting between them. Germline V gene data show CDR1 as SGHRS and CDR2 as YFSETQ.

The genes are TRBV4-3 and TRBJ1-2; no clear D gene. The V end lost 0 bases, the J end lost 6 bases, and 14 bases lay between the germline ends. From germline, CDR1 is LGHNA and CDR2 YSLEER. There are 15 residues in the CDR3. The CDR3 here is CASSQDLFPTDGYTF. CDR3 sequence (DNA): TGCGCCAGCAGCCAAGATTTGTTCCCGACGGATGGCTACACCTTC.